Reported below is one TCR beta chain. This CDR3 contains 13 residues. In germline, CDR1 is MNHEY, CDR2 SMNVEV (reference sequence). V shed 1 base and J shed 7 bases, with 8 bases lying between them. This sample was taken from a study of OX40 agonist ivuxolimab in advanced cancers. Whole-study context: Mean age approximately 59 years, range about 23 to 80; 82.7% male.

Clones were read by immunoSEQ multiplex PCR, and TCRdb kept only the in-frame ones, dropping some. This sample carries around 80,000 clones, 85% to 95% of them seen once, and the ten largest clones take around 20%. The receptor was isolated from an adult with an advanced solid tumor such as melanoma, head and neck, liver or kidney cancer. The V and J genes are TRBV27 and TRBJ1-5, with a possible D match to TRBD1 (5 bases). The sample consisted of CD4+ or CD8+ T cells sorted from blood, taken in a trial of the OX40 agonist ivuxolimab. In nucleotides, the CDR3 is TGTGCCAGCAGTTTATGGGGGAGACAGCCCCAGCATTTT. It encodes CASSLWGRQPQHF.